Sequencing of this T cell receptor (beta chain) was carried out in a study of T cells in Graves' hyperthyroidism and ophthalmopathy. Across the whole study: Prior to any treatment, at the point of initial diagnosis, peripheral blood was collected.

Not enrolled were patients with uncontrolled infection, other autoimmune disease, pregnancy or lactation. The CDR3 is 13 residues long. CDR1 and CDR2 from the germline V gene are WNHNN and SYGVQD (reference sequence). Trimming shortened V by 3 bases and J by 8 bases, and 11 bases separated the two germline ends. About this clonotype itself: The antigen is unknown.

Study results and limitations: Most thyroid clonotypes with frequency above 0.001 were detected in blood.

Amplification of TCR beta CDR3 regions used RNA as the template. HTBI primers drove first-round RT-PCR of the TCR CDR3. Via MiXCR, TCRdb re-called the multiplex PCR reads, giving one row per CDR3 protein. In the table there are about 400,000 distinct CDR3 sequences, roughly 14% of which are singletons. The gene calls are TRBV10-1 and TRBJ1-5; no reliable D call. The sequence was collected from a man younger than 35 with Graves' ophthalmopathy. Sequencing was done on a sample of blood. CDR3 protein: CASSDDGPEPQHF. The CDR3 region has the DNA TGCGCCAGCAGTGACGACGGTCCTGAGCCCCAGCATTTT.